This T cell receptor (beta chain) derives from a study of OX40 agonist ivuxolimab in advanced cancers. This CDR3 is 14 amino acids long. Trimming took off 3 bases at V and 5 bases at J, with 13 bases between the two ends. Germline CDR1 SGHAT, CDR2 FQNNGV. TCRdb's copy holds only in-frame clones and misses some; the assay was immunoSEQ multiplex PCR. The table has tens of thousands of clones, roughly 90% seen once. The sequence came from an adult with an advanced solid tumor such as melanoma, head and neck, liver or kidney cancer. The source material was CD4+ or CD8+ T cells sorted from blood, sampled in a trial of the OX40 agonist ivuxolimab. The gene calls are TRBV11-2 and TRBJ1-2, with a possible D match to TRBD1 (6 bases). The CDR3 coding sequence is TGTGCCAGCAGCTTGGACGGGACACCTTATGGCTACACCTTC. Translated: CASSLDGTPYGYTF.